The T cell receptor (beta chain) described here comes from a study of T cells after yellow fever vaccination. TCRdb ran MiXCR on the 5' RACE reads and lists one entry per CDR3 protein. This sample has some 300,000 distinct CDR3 sequences, with 8.7% found just once. A few counts support this clonotype. With 6 bases clipped from V and 9 bases from J, the junction kept 5 bases outside the gene matches. In germline, CDR1 is DFQATT, CDR2 SNEGSKA (reference sequence). This CDR3 comprises 11 residues. The genes are TRBV20-1 and TRBJ2-1, with 7 bases lining up with TRBD1. Specimen: CD4+ T cells sorted from PBMCs, collected 5 days after the yellow fever booster vaccination. The clonotype was recovered from a man younger than 30 who received the YFV17D yellow fever vaccine. The CDR3 region has the DNA TGCAGTGCGGAGCCAGGGGGTGAGCAGTTCTTC. The encoded protein is CSAEPGGEQFF.